This entry lists 24 T cell receptor beta chains sequenced from one sample in a study of cytomegalovirus exposure and HLA in healthy donors. In the PCR, 60 Vbeta and 13 Jbeta primers were used. Sequencing was performed with immunoSEQ multiplex PCR; in TCRdb, only in-frame clones are kept and a portion is missing. Here the sample spans 85,000 to 130,000 clones, roughly 71% being singletons. Sequencing was carried out using PBMCs. These receptors originate from a male donor in good health and CMV-seropositive.

This chain joins TRBV12-5 and TRBJ2-3, with 10 bases identical to TRBD2. Germline trimming cut 5 bases from V and 1 base from J; bases unmatched to any gene: 6. The CDR3 sequence is 16 residues long. Germline V lookup: CDR1 LGHNT, CDR2 FRNRAP. CDR3 sequence (DNA): TGTGCTAGTGGTCCGCGGGGGACTAGCGGCACAGATACGCAGTATTTT. This encodes CASGPRGTSGTDTQYF.

This clone has more than one count but fewer than ten. The rearrangement uses TRBV19 and TRBJ1-6; D call uncertain. V was clipped by 7 bases and J by 0 bases, with 7 bases between them. Germline loops: CDR1 LNHDA, CDR2 SQIVND (reference sequence). This CDR3 spans 14 amino acids. The CDR3 here is CASNSFSYNSPLHF. Written as DNA, the CDR3 is TGTGCCAGTAATTCGTTCTCCTATAATTCACCCCTCCACTTT.

The V call is TRBV29-1, the J call TRBJ2-1, with 8 bases fitting TRBD1. This CDR3 comprises 14 residues. After removal of 5 bases from V and 7 bases from J, the junction contained 10 bases not matched to a gene. Germline V gene data show CDR1 as SQVTM and CDR2 as ANQGSEA. Written as DNA, the CDR3 is TGCAGCGTTCTCGGACAGGGACAATCAAATGAGCAGTTCTTC. As protein: CSVLGQGQSNEQFF.

The V gene is TRBV6-6, the J gene TRBJ2-1; D remains ambiguous. With 7 bases removed from V and 7 bases from J, the gap between germline ends came to 11 bases. The CDR3 is 12 amino acids. The germline V gene encodes CDR1 MNHNY and CDR2 SVGAGI (reference sequence). The CDR3 nucleotides are TGTGCCAGCACCACACACGGGAATGAGCAGTTCTTC. It codes for CASTTHGNEQFF.

The chain carries TRBV6-4 and TRBJ1-2; maybe TRBD1 (5 bases). Germline V gene lookup returns CDR1 MRHNA and CDR2 SNTAGT. V shed 0 bases and J shed 6 bases, with 17 bases lying between them. This CDR3 has 16 residues. In DNA form, the CDR3 reads TGTGCCAGCAGTGACTCAGGCAGGGAAAGATTTGATGGCTACACCTTC. Translating it yields CASSDSGRERFDGYTF.

This rearrangement joins TRBV6-5 to TRBJ1-2; D gene ambiguous. This CDR3 is built from 13 residues. Trimming shortened V by 2 bases and J by 7 bases, and 11 bases separated the two germline ends. CDR1 MNHEY and CDR2 SVGAGI come from the germline V gene. The DNA of the CDR3 is TGTGCCAGCAGTTACGTCTTGGAGGGTGGCTACACCTTC. It codes for CASSYVLEGGYTF.

The V call is TRBV5-6, the J call TRBJ1-6; tentative D call: TRBD1 (5 bases). From germline, CDR1 is SGHDT and CDR2 YYEEEE. The CDR3 is made up of 17 amino acids. V shed 4 bases and J shed 9 bases, with 23 bases lying between them. The CDR3 is CASSASPGRKNSSPLHF. CDR3 bases: TGTGCCAGCAGCGCGAGCCCAGGGAGGAAAAATAGTTCACCCCTCCACTTT.

This chain uses TRBV11-2 with TRBJ1-1; the D gene is possibly TRBD1 (5 bases). Per the germline V gene, CDR1 is SGHAT and CDR2 is FQNNGV. CDR3 length equals 16 residues. V lost 1 base and J lost 0, with 12 bases in between. The CDR3 nucleotides read TGTGCCAGCAGCTTAGGGGACGGGGGAATGAACACTGAAGCTTTCTTT. Amino acids: CASSLGDGGMNTEAFF.

CDR3 sequence reads: CASSPGQGVSYYGYTF. DNA for the CDR3: TGTGCCAGCAGCCCGGGACAGGGCGTTTCGTACTATGGCTACACCTTC. The rearrangement links TRBV7-6 to TRBJ1-2, with 9 bases matching TRBD1. This CDR3 comprises 16 residues. The V and J ends lost 5 bases and 3 bases, in that order; junction bases with no gene match: 10. Germline values: CDR1 SGHVS, CDR2 FNYEAQ. Based on the CDR3 plus reference TRBV7-6 and TRBJ1-2, the full variable domain is GAGVSQSPRYKVTKRGQDVALRCDPISGHVSLYWYRQALGQGPEFLTYFNYEAQQDKSGLPNDRFSAERPEGSISTLTIQRTEQRDSAMYRCASSPGQGVSYYGYTFGSGTRLTVV.

The chain has TRBV15 and TRBJ2-7; a possible D gene is TRBD2 (6 bases). V was pared by 8 bases and J by 4 bases, with 15 bases between. CDR3 length: 13 residues. The V gene's germline CDR1 is LNHNV and CDR2 YYDKDF (reference sequence). Here the CDR3 DNA reads TGTGCCACCTCCGGTCGAGGGAGGTACGAGCAGTACTTC. It specifies CATSGRGRYEQYF.

The J gene is TRBJ2-7, the V gene TRBV4-3; 11 nucleotides match TRBD1. The length of the CDR3 is 15 residues. Germline V CDR1 and CDR2: LGHNA, YSLEER. Losses at the gene ends were 3 bases for V and 3 bases for J; bases not matched to a gene: 4. The CDR3 nucleotides read TGCGCCAGCAGCCAGAGGACAGGGGGCGTCTACGAGCAGTACTTC. Translated: CASSQRTGGVYEQYF.

This chain connects TRBV6-1 to TRBJ1-6, with D tentatively TRBD1 (5 bases). This CDR3 comprises 13 residues. V was pared by 7 bases and J by 9 bases, with 13 bases between. Germline V CDR1 and CDR2: MNHNS, SASEGT. The CDR3 nucleotides are TGTGCCAGCACCAGGGTCTGGTTTTCACCCCTCCACTTT. Amino acid sequence: CASTRVWFSPLHF.

The chain is built from TRBV28 and TRBJ1-1; TRBD1 matches 12 bases. CDR3 size: 17 residues. The germline V gene has CDR1 MDHEN and CDR2 SYDVKM. Trimming cost V 6 bases and J 0 bases; bases outside gene matches: 8. The CDR3 loop reads CASRMGQGAFLNTEAFF. CDR3 DNA: TGTGCCAGCAGAATGGGACAGGGGGCCTTTCTGAACACTGAAGCTTTCTTT.

The chain uses TRBV6-5 and TRBJ1-2; D perhaps matches TRBD1 (5 bases). The germline CDR1 and CDR2 sequences are MNHEY and SVGAGI. CDR3 length: 14 amino acids. V lost 0 bases and J 6 bases, leaving 11 bases between the germline ends. CDR3 residues: CASSYSRGSHGYTF. The DNA for the CDR3 is TGTGCCAGCAGTTACTCGCGGGGGTCCCATGGCTACACCTTC.

V usage is TRBV30 and J usage is TRBJ2-1, with 13 bases matching TRBD2. With 4 bases clipped from V and 12 bases from J, the junction kept 12 bases outside the gene matches. The CDR3 length is 15 residues. The germline V gene encodes CDR1 GTSNPN and CDR2 SVGIG (reference sequence). CDR3 in amino acids: CAWKSRLAGGPWQFF. CDR3 bases: TGTGCCTGGAAATCCCGACTAGCGGGAGGACCATGGCAGTTCTTC.

The gene calls are TRBV29-1 and TRBJ2-7; 14 bases are shared with TRBD2. CDR1 is SQVTM, CDR2 ANQGSEA, per germline. The J segment lost 0 bases and the V segment lost 5 bases, leaving 6 bases of the junction unmatched. The CDR3 is made up of 16 amino acids. CDR3: CSVRGLAGGSSYEQYF. As DNA, the CDR3 is TGCAGCGTTCGCGGACTAGCGGGGGGAAGCTCCTACGAGCAGTACTTC.

The rearrangement links TRBV6-5 to TRBJ1-6; D is possibly TRBD1 (6 bases). Germline lookup yields CDR1 MNHEY and CDR2 SVGAGI. V was pared by 7 bases and J by 10 bases, with 17 bases between. There are 14 residues in the CDR3. This CDR3 reads CASNPEGGTSPLHF. DNA for the CDR3: TGTGCCAGCAACCCCGAGGGGGGGACATCACCCCTCCACTTT.

V gene TRBV15 combines with J gene TRBJ2-7; possibly TRBD1 for D (5 bases). CDR3 size: 14 residues. Looked up from germline, CDR1 is LNHNV and CDR2 is YYDKDF (reference sequence). V dropped 2 bases and J dropped 1 base, with 9 bases sitting between them. The CDR3 reads CATSRRQSSYEQYF. The CDR3, as DNA: TGTGCCACCAGCAGAAGACAGAGTTCCTACGAGCAGTACTTC.

The chain couples TRBV7-3 to TRBJ1-1; 10 positions match TRBD1. Unmatched junction bases numbered 4, after V lost 2 bases and J lost 10 bases. The CDR3 spans 13 residues. CDR1 is SGHTA, CDR2 FQGTGA, per germline. The CDR3 is CASSLLGTGVAFF. The CDR3 DNA follows: TGTGCCAGCAGCTTATTGGGGACAGGGGTAGCTTTCTTT.

The chain uses TRBV5-6 and TRBJ2-5; 9 bases are shared with TRBD2. The J segment lost 2 bases and the V segment lost 2 bases, leaving 4 bases of the junction unmatched. This CDR3 comprises 15 residues. The V gene's germline CDR1 is SGHDT and CDR2 YYEEEE. The CDR3 coding sequence is TGTGCCAGCAGCTTCCAGCGGGGGGTTCAAGAGACCCAGTACTTC. Amino acid sequence: CASSFQRGVQETQYF. Filled out from reference TRBV5-6 and TRBJ2-5, the complete variable domain reads DAGVTQSPTHLIKTRGQQVTLRCSPKSGHDTVSWYQQALGQGPQFIFQYYEEEERQRGNFPDRFSGHQFPNYSSELNVNALLLGDSALYLCASSFQRGVQETQYFGPGTRLLVL.

The chain is built from TRBV2 and TRBJ2-5, with 7 positions matching TRBD2. The ends lost 3 bases at V and 5 bases at J; junction bases unmatched: 3. The germline V gene has CDR1 SNHLY and CDR2 FYNNEI. This CDR3 is 13 amino acids long. This CDR3 is CASSEDGGETQYF. The CDR3 DNA follows: TGTGCCAGCAGTGAGGACGGGGGGGAGACCCAGTACTTC.

This chain uses TRBV30 with TRBJ2-7; a possible D gene is TRBD2 (6 bases). Per germline, CDR1 GTSNPN and CDR2 SVGIG (reference sequence). There are 17 residues in the CDR3. V lost 1 base and J 3 bases, leaving 22 bases between the germline ends. DNA of the CDR3: TGTGCCTGGAGTGGGTTTACCGCGGGACCAACCGACTACGAGCAGTACTTC. Its protein is CAWSGFTAGPTDYEQYF.

This rearrangement joins TRBV19 to TRBJ1-3, with D uncertain. The ends were cut back, 3 bases at V and 0 bases at J, with 6 bases in the middle. Germline V lookup: CDR1 LNHDA, CDR2 SQIVND (reference sequence). There are 14 residues in the CDR3. In DNA, the CDR3 is TGTGCCAGTAGTATGGGGAGCTCTGGAAACACCATATATTTT. Residues: CASSMGSSGNTIYF.

The gene calls are TRBV7-6 and TRBJ2-7; 10 bases are a match to TRBD2. This CDR3 comprises 15 residues. CDR1 SGHVS and CDR2 FNYEAQ come from the germline V gene. V was pared by 4 bases and J by 0 bases, with 3 bases of the junction left unmatched. CDR3 sequence: CASSSWTSGSYEQYF. In nucleotides, the CDR3 is TGTGCCAGCAGCTCCTGGACTAGCGGCTCCTACGAGCAGTACTTC.